This T cell receptor beta chain was sequenced during a study of cytomegalovirus exposure and HLA in healthy donors. Study-wide results and limits: As was reported, the classifier diagnosed cytomegalovirus status with high specificity and sensitivity. Among TCR beta chains, those listed as cytomegalovirus-associated numbered over 150.

Germline V CDR1 and CDR2: SEHNR, FQNEAQ (reference sequence). The CDR3 contains 15 residues. The V gene lost 3 bases and the J gene lost 4 bases, with 12 bases spanning the gap. Primers for the PCR totalled 60 Vbeta and 13 Jbeta. Only in-frame clones appear in the TCRdb table, and some are missing; sequencing was by immunoSEQ multiplex PCR. Among 170,000 or so clones, under 85% were seen once, and the ten largest hold 1.6%. In regard to this clone: The antigen is unknown.

The TCR comes from a man in his forties or fifties in good health and CMV-seronegative. The chain combines TRBV7-9 with TRBJ1-4; D is uncertain. The sequenced material came from PBMCs. The CDR3 spells CASSFIAGINEKLFF. The CDR3 DNA sequence: TGTGCCAGCAGCTTCATCGCGGGGATTAATGAAAAACTGTTTTTT.